This T cell receptor beta chain came from a study of multiple sclerosis patients with progressive multifocal leukoencephalopathy. The time point denotes: time of PML onset. All PML patients were female, and all patients had earlier interferon beta. T3 refers to blood collected at the onset of PML. V was shortened by 1 base and J by 4 bases, with 7 bases between the two germline ends. The CDR3 runs to 13 residues. Germline loops: CDR1 MNHNS, CDR2 SASEGT. The assay was run at survey level. Measured with immunoSEQ multiplex PCR; TCRdb has only the in-frame clones, and not every one. The sample lists tens of thousands of clones, approximately 85% occurring once.

The chain joins TRBV6-1 to TRBJ1-2; no clear D gene. The source was PBMCs, collected from a patient treated with natalizumab. The clonotype was recovered from a woman in her twenties or thirties with progressive multifocal leukoencephalopathy. The CDR3 here is CASSEGSGYGYTF. The CDR3, as DNA: TGTGCCAGCAGTGAAGGGTCAGGCTATGGCTACACCTTC.